The subject of this entry is one T cell receptor (beta chain). The source of the sample is a study of blood T cell repertoires in COVID-19. Study details: COVID-19 samples collected from the United States, Italy and Spain covered acute and convalescent phases. T cells, B-cell-depleted T cells, or PBMCs supplied cDNA or gDNA.

The CDR3 is 13 amino acids. V shed 5 bases and J shed 8 bases, with 13 bases lying between them. The germline V gene has CDR1 SEHNR and CDR2 FQNEAQ (reference sequence). Per the original methods: Amplified reference gene primers provided the basis for estimating nucleated cell counts. Sequencing used immunoSEQ multiplex PCR; TCRdb keeps in-frame clones, though not all of them. V, J and clone size were drawn from that table, and D and trimming were deduced from the DNA. Of some 50,000 clones in the sample, about 82% were seen once. This chain links TRBV7-9 with TRBJ1-5, with D possibly TRBD1 on 6 matching bases. The TCR was taken from a human donor in a cohort sampled during active COVID-19. The sequencing input was peripheral blood. This CDR3 is CASSAQGSEPQHF. The CDR3 DNA sequence: TGTGCCAGCAGCGCACAGGGTTCCGAGCCCCAGCATTTT.